This TCR beta chain derives from a study of cytomegalovirus exposure and HLA in healthy donors. Primers included in the PCR were 60 Vbeta and 13 Jbeta primers. Assay used: immunoSEQ multiplex PCR; TCRdb lists only in-frame clones, some missing. The sample shows about 190,000 clones, more than 70% of them seen only once. CDR3 length: 14 amino acids. Trimming pared 7 bases from V and 4 bases from J, leaving 16 bases between. The germline V gene has CDR1 MNHNY and CDR2 SVGAGI (reference sequence). The chain joins TRBV6-6 to TRBJ1-2; D is uncertain. The sample taken for sequencing was PBMCs. This clonotype was obtained from a man aged 25 to 45 in good health and CMV-seropositive. The chain's CDR3 is CASTERSLSYGYTF. CDR3 sequence (DNA): TGTGCCAGCACCGAAAGGAGTTTATCCTATGGCTACACCTTC.